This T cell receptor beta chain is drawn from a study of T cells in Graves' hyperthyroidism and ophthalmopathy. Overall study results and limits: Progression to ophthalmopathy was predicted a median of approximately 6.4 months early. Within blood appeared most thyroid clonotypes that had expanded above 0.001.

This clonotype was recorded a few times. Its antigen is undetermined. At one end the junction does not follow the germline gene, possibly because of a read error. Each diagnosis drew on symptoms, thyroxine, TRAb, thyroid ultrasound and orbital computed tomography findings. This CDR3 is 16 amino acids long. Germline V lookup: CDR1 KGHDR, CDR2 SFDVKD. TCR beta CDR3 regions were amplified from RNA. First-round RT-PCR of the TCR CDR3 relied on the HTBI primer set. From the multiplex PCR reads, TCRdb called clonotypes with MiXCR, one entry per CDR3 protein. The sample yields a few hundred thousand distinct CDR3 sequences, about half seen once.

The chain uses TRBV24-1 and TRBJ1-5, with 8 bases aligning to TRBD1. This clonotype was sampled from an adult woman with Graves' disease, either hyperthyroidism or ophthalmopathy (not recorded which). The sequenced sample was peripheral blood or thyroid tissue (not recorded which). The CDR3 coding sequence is TGTGCCAGCAGTGCCTGGACAGGGTTAAGCAATCAGCCCCAGCATTTT. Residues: CASSAWTGLSNQPQHF.